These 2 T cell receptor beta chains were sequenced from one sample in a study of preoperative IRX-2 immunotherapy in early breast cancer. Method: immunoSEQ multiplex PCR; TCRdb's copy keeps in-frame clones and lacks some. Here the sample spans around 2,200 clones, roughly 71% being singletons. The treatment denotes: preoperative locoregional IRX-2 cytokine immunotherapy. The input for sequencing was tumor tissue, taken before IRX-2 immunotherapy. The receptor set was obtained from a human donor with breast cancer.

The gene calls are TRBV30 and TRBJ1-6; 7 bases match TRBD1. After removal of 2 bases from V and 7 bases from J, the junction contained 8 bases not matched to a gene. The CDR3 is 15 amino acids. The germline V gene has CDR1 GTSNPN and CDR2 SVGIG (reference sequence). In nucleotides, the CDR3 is TGTGCCTGGAGTCTTAAGGGGGCGAGGAATTCACCCCTCCACTTT. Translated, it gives CAWSLKGARNSPLHF.

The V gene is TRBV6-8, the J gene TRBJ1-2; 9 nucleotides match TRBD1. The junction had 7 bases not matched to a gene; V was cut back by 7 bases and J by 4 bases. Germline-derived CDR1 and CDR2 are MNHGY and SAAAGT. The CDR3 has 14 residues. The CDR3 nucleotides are TGTGCCAGCATCAATATGGGACAGGGCTATGGCTACACCTTC. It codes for CASINMGQGYGYTF.